This T cell receptor beta chain was sequenced during a study of shared clonotypes between healthy human individuals. Data came from immunoSEQ multiplex PCR; TCRdb stores just in-frame clones and leaves some out. The table has 950,000 to 1,300,000 clones, 70% to 80% seen once; the top ten hold over 1.3%. This clone was found a few times. Germline CDR1 reads GTSNPN; CDR2 reads SVGIG (reference sequence). The length of the CDR3 is 14 residues. Trimming removed 2 bases from V and 11 bases from J, with 18 bases in between. Specimen: memory CD4+ T cells sorted from blood. Subset noted: CD45RA-negative fraction. The gene calls are TRBV30 and TRBJ1-4; D is undetermined. The TCR originated in a man aged 18 to 29 in good health. The CDR3 region is CAWSLAGSGGKLFF. CDR3 bases: TGTGCCTGGAGTCTCGCGGGGTCGGGAGGGAAACTGTTTTTT.